These 27 T cell receptor beta chains were all obtained from the same sample, sequenced in a study of T cell responses to AZD1222 COVID-19 vaccine. The data were produced by immunoSEQ multiplex PCR, yet TCRdb's version contains in-frame clones alone and is incomplete. This table has approximately 170,000 clones, roughly 94% appearing once. The sample was peripheral blood, taken 28 days after the second AZD1222 dose. The receptors shown here come from an adult who received the AZD1222 COVID-19 vaccine.

The chain joins TRBV9 to TRBJ2-5; the D call may be TRBD1 or TRBD2 (5 bases each). CDR3 size: 14 residues. Trimming stripped 2 bases from V and 4 bases from J, with 12 bases between. Germline V gene data show CDR1 as SGDLS and CDR2 as YYNGEE. CDR3 region: CASSVGASTETQYF. CDR3 nucleotide sequence: TGTGCCAGCAGCGTCGGGGCTAGTACAGAGACCCAGTACTTC.

J is TRBJ2-1 and V is TRBV7-9; TRBD1 is a possible D gene (6 bases). Germline lookup yields CDR1 SEHNR and CDR2 FQNEAQ (reference sequence). The CDR3 has 14 residues. Trimming stripped 2 bases from V and 7 bases from J, with 12 bases between. CDR3 sequence: CASSLTGIGNEQFF. The CDR3 nucleotides read TGTGCCAGCAGCTTAACAGGGATAGGGAATGAGCAGTTCTTC.

This chain uses TRBV3-1 (or the pseudogene TRBV3-2) with TRBJ2-7; D remains ambiguous. Germline-derived CDR1 and CDR2 are LGHDT and YNNKEL (reference sequence). V gave up 5 bases and J gave up 4 bases, with 9 bases separating them. This CDR3 is built from 12 residues. The CDR3 sequence: CASSFDTYEQYF. The CDR3 DNA sequence: TGTGCCAGCAGCTTCGACACGTACGAGCAGTACTTC.

The J gene is TRBJ2-2, the V gene TRBV7-9, with D perhaps assigned TRBD1 or TRBD2 (5 bases each). Germline assignment: CDR1 SEHNR and CDR2 FQNEAQ (reference sequence). The CDR3 covers 17 residues. The ends were cut back, 4 bases at V and 6 bases at J, with 21 bases in the middle. The CDR3 sequence is CASSSSGRGQWPGELFF. The CDR3, as DNA: TGTGCCAGCAGCTCGTCAGGGCGAGGGCAATGGCCCGGGGAGCTGTTTTTT.

Only one count was recorded for this clone. The CDR3, as DNA: TGTGCCAGCAGTGCCTCCTACGAGCAGTACTTC. This sequence encodes CASSASYEQYF. The chain has TRBV6-2 or TRBV6-3 and TRBJ2-7, with unresolved D. The CDR3 has 11 residues. Looked up from germline, CDR1 is MNHEY and CDR2 is SVGEGT. The V and J ends lost 5 bases and 0 bases respectively, with 2 bases between them.

This clone showed up many times. The chain couples TRBV19 to TRBJ1-3, with 7 bases lining up with TRBD1. CDR1 and CDR2 (germline): LNHDA, SQIVND (reference sequence). V trimming: 6 bases; J trimming: 10 bases; junction bases outside the gene matches: 9. The CDR3 sequence is 13 residues long. CDR3 sequence reads: CASSGTDRSTIYF. The CDR3 nucleotides are TGTGCCAGTAGCGGGACAGACCGGAGTACCATATATTTT.

The gene calls are TRBV7-9 and TRBJ1-1, with no clear D. Germline CDR1 and CDR2: SEHNR and FQNEAQ (reference sequence). This CDR3 has 12 amino acids. Trimming stripped 0 bases from V and 8 bases from J, with 7 bases between. CDR3 in DNA: TGTGCCAGCAGCTTAGCGCTCAGGGAAGCTTTCTTT. Encoded protein: CASSLALREAFF.

The chain combines TRBV9 with TRBJ2-1; no clear D. The V end lost 1 base, the J end lost 7 bases, and 6 bases lay between the germline ends. The V gene's germline CDR1 is SGDLS and CDR2 YYNGEE. The CDR3 is 12 residues long. The CDR3 sequence is CASSVSWNEQFF. The CDR3 bases are TGTGCCAGCAGCGTAAGTTGGAATGAGCAGTTCTTC. The whole variable domain, remainder taken from reference TRBV9 and TRBJ2-1, is DSGVTQTPKHLITATGQRVTLRCSPRSGDLSVYWYQQSLDQGLQFLIQYYNGEERAKGNILERFSAQQFPDLHSELNLSSLELGDSALYFCASSVSWNEQFFGPGTRLTVL.

The chain recombines TRBV7-9 with TRBJ1-3; unclear D gene. The V end was cut by 5 bases, the J end by 0 bases, with 14 bases between. The germline V gene has CDR1 SEHNR and CDR2 FQNEAQ (reference sequence). The CDR3 runs 16 residues. CDR3 nucleotides: TGTGCCAGCAGCCGCCTCCGGGGTATCTCTGGAAACACCATATATTTT. It yields the protein CASSRLRGISGNTIYF.

The chain has TRBV18 and TRBJ1-5; D not certain. Trimming pared 2 bases from V and 4 bases from J, leaving 9 bases between. Per the germline V gene, CDR1 is KGHSH and CDR2 is LQKENI. The CDR3 is 14 amino acids. The CDR3 loop reads CASSPDSGNQPQHF. DNA of the CDR3: TGTGCCAGCTCACCAGACTCGGGGAATCAGCCCCAGCATTTT.

The chain has TRBV4-2 and TRBJ2-1, with D unresolved. Trimming stripped 0 bases from V and 4 bases from J, with 4 bases between. CDR3 length: 13 residues. Looked up from germline, CDR1 is LGHNA and CDR2 is YNFKEQ. The CDR3 coding sequence is TGTGCCAGCAGCCAAGATTTGTACAATGAGCAGTTCTTC. Amino acids: CASSQDLYNEQFF.

The V and J genes are TRBV18 and TRBJ2-2; the D gene could be TRBD1 or TRBD2 (5 bases each). Deletions cut 6 bases from V and 0 bases from J, with 14 bases between. This CDR3 has 16 amino acids. Germline V CDR1 and CDR2: KGHSH, LQKENI. The CDR3 loop is CASSPARGTNTGELFF. DNA for the CDR3: TGTGCCAGCTCTCCCGCGAGGGGTACGAACACCGGGGAGCTGTTTTTT.

V is TRBV7-2 and J is TRBJ2-3; D call uncertain. Trimming removed 5 bases from V and 3 bases from J, with 18 bases in between. The CDR3 totals 16 residues. Germline loops: CDR1 SGHTA, CDR2 FQGNSA. The CDR3 DNA reads TGTGCCAGCAGCCTGTCGGAGTGGCCTCGGACAGATACGCAGTATTTT. Protein sequence: CASSLSEWPRTDTQYF.

The rearrangement joins TRBV7-9 to TRBJ1-1; D ambiguous. Germline CDR1 SEHNR, CDR2 FQNEAQ (reference sequence). The CDR3 runs to 13 residues. V lost 4 bases, J lost 1 base, and 7 bases lay in between. This CDR3 reads CASSSQRNTEAFF. For the CDR3, the DNA is TGTGCCAGCAGCTCACAACGGAACACTGAAGCTTTCTTT.

This rearrangement joins TRBV6-6 to TRBJ2-2; TRBD2 aligns across 9 bases. CDR3 size: 16 residues. The V segment lost 2 bases and the J segment 4 bases; nucleotides outside the gene matches: 5. Looked up from germline, CDR1 is MNHNY and CDR2 is SVGAGI (reference sequence). The CDR3 nucleotides are TGTGCCAGCAGTTACGCCCTAGCGGGATCCACCGGGGAGCTGTTTTTT. Translation gives CASSYALAGSTGELFF.

The CDR3 protein is CATSDSRGLADYNEQFF. The CDR3 DNA reads TGTGCCACCAGTGATTCCCGGGGACTAGCGGACTACAATGAGCAGTTCTTC. The chain employs TRBV24-1 and TRBJ2-1, with 11 bases matching TRBD2. The CDR3 has 17 amino acids. Unmatched junction bases numbered 5, after V lost 2 bases and J lost 3 bases. Germline assignment: CDR1 KGHDR and CDR2 SFDVKD.

The gene calls are TRBV12-3 or TRBV12-4 and TRBJ2-1, with D unresolved. This CDR3 spans 13 amino acids. Trimming removed 4 bases at V and 8 bases at J, with 12 bases between. The CDR3, as DNA: TGTGCCAGCAGTTCCCTTCCCTCCGATGAGCAGTTCTTC. As protein: CASSSLPSDEQFF.

The V gene is TRBV9, the J gene TRBJ1-5, with D hard to call. The CDR3 is 13 amino acids. CDR1 and CDR2 from the germline V gene are SGDLS and YYNGEE. V lost 0 bases and J lost 3, with 4 bases in between. The CDR3 sequence: CASSVAPNQPQHF. The DNA of the CDR3 is TGTGCCAGCAGCGTAGCCCCCAATCAGCCCCAGCATTTT.

This clone occurred once. The V gene is TRBV19, the J gene TRBJ2-2; a weak D match, TRBD1 (6 bases). Germline values: CDR1 LNHDA, CDR2 SQIVND (reference sequence). V gave up 6 bases and J gave up 7 bases, with 18 bases separating them. This CDR3 region has 15 residues. CDR3 amino acids: CASSPRRGTGGELFF. CDR3 coding DNA: TGTGCCAGTAGCCCACGCAGGGGCACGGGCGGGGAGCTGTTTTTT. The full variable domain, with the rest looked up from reference TRBV19 and TRBJ2-2, is DGGITQSPKYLFRKEGQNVTLSCEQNLNHDAMYWYRQDPGQGLRLIYYSQIVNDFQKGDIAEGYSVSREKKESFPLTVTSAQKNPTAFYLCASSPRRGTGGELFFGEGSRLTVL.

This rearrangement joins TRBV11-2 to TRBJ2-1; the D gene is possibly TRBD2 (6 bases). The germline gives CDR1 SGHAT, CDR2 FQNNGV. V gave up 2 bases and J gave up 5 bases, with 7 bases separating them. The CDR3 has 13 residues. The CDR3 coding sequence is TGTGCCAGCAGCTTATGGAGGGACAATGAGCAGTTCTTC. Protein product: CASSLWRDNEQFF.

The rearrangement uses TRBV28 and TRBJ1-2, with D hard to call. Germline V lookup: CDR1 MDHEN, CDR2 SYDVKM. The CDR3 contains 12 residues. V dropped 5 bases and J dropped 7 bases, with 11 bases sitting between them. This chain's CDR3 is CASSPPTRGYTF. The CDR3, as DNA: TGTGCCAGCAGTCCACCGACCCGTGGCTACACCTTC.

The rearrangement uses TRBV27 and TRBJ2-7; D may be TRBD2 (5 bases). The length of the CDR3 is 14 residues. Trimming shortened V by 5 bases and J by 4 bases, and 15 bases separated the two germline ends. CDR1 is MNHEY and CDR2 is SMNVEV in the germline V gene (reference sequence). The DNA of the CDR3 is TGTGCCAGCAGTCCTCTCGGAGGAGAGTACGAGCAGTACTTC. It encodes CASSPLGGEYEQYF.

This chain joins TRBV9 and TRBJ1-1, with no clear D. The ends were cut back, 0 bases at V and 0 bases at J, with 9 bases in the middle. CDR1 is SGDLS and CDR2 is YYNGEE in the germline V gene. This CDR3 contains 15 residues. CDR3 DNA sequence: TGTGCCAGCAGCGTAGGACCGGACTTGAACACTGAAGCTTTCTTT. Protein: CASSVGPDLNTEAFF.

The gene calls are TRBV28 and TRBJ1-4; no clear D. The V gene's germline CDR1 is MDHEN and CDR2 SYDVKM. The CDR3 has 15 residues. With 1 base removed from V and 2 bases from J, the gap between germline ends came to 8 bases. This CDR3 reads CASSLYGSTNEKLFF. The CDR3 DNA follows: TGTGCCAGCAGTTTATATGGGTCTACTAATGAAAAACTGTTTTTT. Full variable domain (outside the CDR3, taken from reference TRBV28 and TRBJ1-4): DVKVTQSSRYLVKRTGEKVFLECVQDMDHENMFWYRQDPGLGLRLIYFSYDVKMKEKGDIPEGYSVSREKKERFSLILESASTNQTSMYLCASSLYGSTNEKLFFGSGTQLSVL.

In the case of this clone: The same CDR3 is also encoded by other DNA sequences in this sample. V gene TRBV19 combines with J gene TRBJ2-1, with 12 bases fitting TRBD1. The ends lost 5 bases at V and 6 bases at J; junction bases unmatched: 5. The CDR3 is 15 residues long. Per the germline V gene, CDR1 is LNHDA and CDR2 is SQIVND (reference sequence). CDR3 loop: CASSSGTGGRNEQFF. In nucleotides, the CDR3 is TGTGCCAGTAGTTCCGGGACAGGGGGCCGCAATGAGCAGTTCTTC. The full variable domain, its missing parts supplied by reference TRBV19 and TRBJ2-1, is DGGITQSPKYLFRKEGQNVTLSCEQNLNHDAMYWYRQDPGQGLRLIYYSQIVNDFQKGDIAEGYSVSREKKESFPLTVTSAQKNPTAFYLCASSSGTGGRNEQFFGPGTRLTVL.

The rearrangement links TRBV16 to TRBJ1-1; no definite D call. Per germline, CDR1 KGHSY and CDR2 FQNENV. V lost 0 bases and J 5 bases, leaving 10 bases between the germline ends. This CDR3 is 14 amino acids long. CDR3 sequence: CASSQSRVGTEAFF. CDR3 DNA: TGTGCCAGCAGCCAATCCCGGGTAGGGACTGAAGCTTTCTTT.

This sequence joins TRBV3-1 (or the pseudogene TRBV3-2) and TRBJ2-5; D remains ambiguous. The CDR3 spans 14 residues. Deletions cut 0 bases from V and 0 bases from J, with 5 bases between. Germline lookup yields CDR1 LGHDT and CDR2 YNNKEL (reference sequence). CDR3 bases: TGTGCCAGCAGCCAAGAAGACTACCAAGAGACCCAGTACTTC. Translating it yields CASSQEDYQETQYF.